Shown below are 27 T cell receptor beta chains from a single sample sequenced in a study of shared clonotypes between healthy human individuals (dated by TCRdb to between 2020 and 2021). To prepare the library, the immunoSEQ multiplex PCR assay was applied. In TCRdb, the immuneACCESS table is reduced to in-frame sequences with V and J assigned. These tables do not hold every clone; where another copy was compared, an unresolved V gene accounts for under half, and the others remain unexplained. Across this sample there are about 2.1 million clones, with just over 90% seen only once. The ten largest clones represent about 1.6% of the sample. CD8 naive samples consisted of CD45RO-negative cells that were positively selected for CCR7, yielding a CD45RA+CCR7+ population without TemRA cells. Material for sequencing was naive CD8+ T cells from PBMCs. The label giving this sample's cell subset or site can be read as: CD45RA+CCR7+. The receptors here all came from a man aged 18 to 30 in good health. Some clones in this sample may be carry-over from other donors' samples.

The rearrangement links TRBV5-1 to TRBJ2-2; TRBD1 matches at 9 bases. With 3 bases clipped from V and 4 bases from J, the junction kept 4 bases outside the gene matches. The CDR3 spans 15 residues. Germline V gene sequence: CDR1 SGHRS, CDR2 YFSETQ. CDR3 amino acids: CASSWTGAVTGELFF. The CDR3 region has the DNA TGCGCCAGCAGCTGGACAGGGGCGGTCACCGGGGAGCTGTTTTTT. The variable domain in full, with the rest retrieved from reference TRBV5-1 and TRBJ2-2, is KAGVTQTPRYLIKTRGQQVTLSCSPISGHRSVSWYQQTPGQGLQFLFEYFSETQRNKGNFPGRFSGRQFSNSRSEMNVSTLELGDSALYLCASSWTGAVTGELFFGEGSRLTVL.

This clone was recorded once. The V and J genes are TRBV25-1 and TRBJ1-1; 8 nucleotides match TRBD1. The germline gives CDR1 MGHDK, CDR2 SYGVNS. V shed 4 bases, J shed 1 base, and the junction held 5 bases outside the gene matches. This CDR3 is built from 15 residues. The DNA of the CDR3 is TGTGCCAGCAGTGGAAGGGACAGGCCGAACACTGAAGCTTTCTTT. Its translation: CASSGRDRPNTEAFF.

Only one count was recorded for this clone. The sample has other DNA sequences that encode this CDR3 too. V gene TRBV7-6 combines with J gene TRBJ2-1; TRBD2 is a possible D gene (5 bases). The germline CDR1 and CDR2 sequences are SGHVS and FNYEAQ. CDR3 length equals 14 residues. V gave up 0 bases and J gave up 8 bases, with 11 bases separating them. The CDR3 spells CASSLAGGLDEQFF. The CDR3, as DNA: TGTGCCAGCAGCTTAGCGGGCGGGCTTGATGAGCAGTTCTTC.

The chain is built from TRBV7-9 and TRBJ2-3; 10 bases align to TRBD2. The CDR3 runs to 16 residues. Germline V lookup: CDR1 SEHNR, CDR2 FQNEAQ (reference sequence). The V and J ends lost 8 bases and 3 bases, in that order; junction bases with no gene match: 11. Here the CDR3 DNA reads TGTGCCAGCCGAAGTCTAGCGGGAGTGGTTACAGATACGCAGTATTTT. As protein: CASRSLAGVVTDTQYF.

DNA of the CDR3: TGCGCCAGCAGCCAGGTGGGGGCGGCTAATGAAAAACTGTTTTTT. Translation gives CASSQVGAANEKLFF. This chain uses TRBV4-1 with TRBJ1-4; D is possibly TRBD1 (6 bases). This CDR3 has 15 amino acids. Trimming cost V 3 bases and J 3 bases, with 11 bases left between them. Germline lookup yields CDR1 MGHRA and CDR2 YSYEKL.

The chain joins TRBV4-1 to TRBJ2-1; TRBD2 is a possible D gene (5 bases). Germline assignment: CDR1 MGHRA and CDR2 YSYEKL. The V end lost 0 bases, the J end lost 0 bases, and 9 bases lay between the germline ends. The CDR3 runs 16 residues. Here the CDR3 DNA reads TGCGCCAGCAGCCAAGAGATAGCGAGCTCCTACAATGAGCAGTTCTTC. It specifies CASSQEIASSYNEQFF.

The chain combines TRBV27 with TRBJ2-5; D uncertain. Germline lookup yields CDR1 MNHEY and CDR2 SMNVEV (reference sequence). The CDR3 is 14 amino acids. V gave up 3 bases and J gave up 5 bases, with 13 bases separating them. Written as DNA, the CDR3 is TGTGCCAGCAGTTTTACGGGTTCTGGTGAGACCCAGTACTTC. Residues: CASSFTGSGETQYF.

Points on this clone: The same CDR3 arises from other DNA sequences in this sample as well. The genes are TRBV28 and TRBJ2-2, with 8 nucleotides matching TRBD1. CDR1 MDHEN and CDR2 SYDVKM come from the germline V gene. The CDR3 has 14 amino acids. After removal of 3 bases from V and 4 bases from J, the junction contained 1 base not matched to a gene. CDR3 in amino acids: CASSLTGATGELFF. The CDR3 DNA sequence: TGTGCCAGCAGTTTGACAGGGGCCACCGGGGAGCTGTTTTTT.

This chain links TRBV27 with TRBJ2-7; TRBD2 might be the D (5 bases). CDR1 is MNHEY and CDR2 is SMNVEV in the germline V gene (reference sequence). The CDR3 runs 14 residues. Trimming removed 3 bases at V and 6 bases at J, with 15 bases between. CDR3 bases: TGTGCCAGCAGTTTCGGTAGAGGGCCCTCCGAGCAGTACTTC. Residues: CASSFGRGPSEQYF.

The count of this clone is one. The V and J genes are TRBV27 and TRBJ2-4; D may be TRBD1 (6 bases). Trimming took 4 bases from V and 2 from J, leaving 12 bases between them. CDR1 is MNHEY, CDR2 SMNVEV, per germline (reference sequence). This CDR3 spans 15 amino acids. The chain's CDR3 is CASSSTRDTKNIQYF. CDR3 nucleotide sequence: TGTGCCAGCAGTTCAACACGGGACACCAAAAACATTCAGTACTTC.

The rearrangement joins TRBV15 to TRBJ2-1; D tentatively reads TRBD1 or TRBD2 (6 bases each). Trimming shortened V by 7 bases and J by 9 bases, and 13 bases separated the two germline ends. The CDR3 totals 12 residues. Germline V gives CDR1 LNHNV, CDR2 YYDKDF (reference sequence). This chain's CDR3 is CATISRGGEQFF. Written as DNA, the CDR3 is TGTGCCACCATATCCAGGGGAGGTGAGCAGTTCTTC.

The chain employs TRBV25-1 and TRBJ2-2; D gene unclear. CDR3 length: 14 residues. Trimming left V 6 bases short and J 6 bases short, with 14 bases between. Germline V gene sequence: CDR1 MGHDK, CDR2 SYGVNS. In DNA, the CDR3 is TGTGCCAGCAGCGAGACACGTATCCCCGGGGAGCTGTTTTTT. Its translation: CASSETRIPGELFF.

This chain links TRBV27 with TRBJ2-7; D perhaps matches TRBD1 (5 bases). The CDR3 totals 14 residues. Trimming removed 2 bases from V and 2 bases from J, with 10 bases in between. CDR1 and CDR2 from the germline V gene are MNHEY and SMNVEV (reference sequence). This CDR3 reads CASSLIGAPYEQYF. CDR3 bases: TGTGCCAGCAGTTTAATAGGGGCCCCCTACGAGCAGTACTTC.

V gene TRBV9 combines with J gene TRBJ1-2; D not certain. CDR3 length equals 13 residues. Per germline, CDR1 SGDLS and CDR2 YYNGEE. V was pared by 0 bases and J by 4 bases, with 7 bases between. CDR3 bases: TGTGCCAGCAGCGTAGGCAGTACCTATGGCTACACCTTC. Residues: CASSVGSTYGYTF.

The chain is built from TRBV19 and TRBJ2-2, with D possibly TRBD1 on 5 matching bases. Germline V gene sequence: CDR1 LNHDA, CDR2 SQIVND (reference sequence). V lost 3 bases and J 6 bases, leaving 14 bases between the germline ends. The CDR3 totals 15 residues. CDR3 residues: CASSISQGWAGELFF. The CDR3 nucleotides read TGTGCCAGTAGTATTTCGCAGGGCTGGGCCGGGGAGCTGTTTTTT.

The chain employs TRBV7-9 and TRBJ1-5, with no clear D. Germline CDR1 and CDR2: SEHNR and FQNEAQ (reference sequence). V lost 1 base, J lost 4 bases, and 14 bases lay in between. The CDR3 loop spans 16 amino acids. The CDR3 region is CASSLDEGGINQPQHF. The DNA for the CDR3 is TGTGCCAGCAGCTTAGACGAGGGTGGAATTAATCAGCCCCAGCATTTT.

This clone was detected once. This chain connects TRBV5-6 to TRBJ2-7; D unresolved. V gave up 1 base and J gave up 6 bases, with 8 bases separating them. The germline CDR1 and CDR2 sequences are SGHDT and YYEEEE. The CDR3 has 12 residues. CDR3 region: CASSLQTSEQYF. CDR3 DNA sequence: TGTGCCAGCAGCTTGCAAACTTCCGAGCAGTACTTC.

The V and J genes are TRBV7-9 and TRBJ2-1; TRBD2 agrees at 9 bases. Losses at the gene ends were 6 bases for V and 4 bases for J; bases not matched to a gene: 1. Germline CDR1 is SEHNR and CDR2 is FQNEAQ (reference sequence). The CDR3 consists of 13 residues. Written as DNA, the CDR3 is TGTGCCAGCAGGGCGGGAGGGTACAATGAGCAGTTCTTC. Amino acids: CASRAGGYNEQFF.

A few counts support this clone. This chain's CDR3 is CASSPDSYQPQHF. CDR3 coding DNA: TGTGCCAGCAGTCCGGACAGCTATCAGCCCCAGCATTTT. V is TRBV27 and J is TRBJ1-5, with D possibly TRBD1 on 6 matching bases. V was trimmed by 5 bases and J by 5 bases, leaving 10 bases between them. This CDR3 is built from 13 residues. Per germline, CDR1 MNHEY and CDR2 SMNVEV (reference sequence).

V is TRBV4-3 and J is TRBJ2-3; weak D call: TRBD1 (5 bases). The CDR3 has 18 residues. Germline V CDR1 and CDR2: LGHNA, YSLEER. Trimming pared 0 bases from V and 1 base from J, leaving 17 bases between. The CDR3 loop reads CASSQDGLQGVGTDTQYF. The CDR3 nucleotides are TGCGCCAGCAGCCAAGACGGTCTCCAGGGCGTTGGCACAGATACGCAGTATTTT.

Of note for this clone: This sample includes further DNA sequences coding for the same CDR3. The rearrangement links TRBV27 to TRBJ2-7; D gene unclear. The V and J ends lost 0 bases and 2 bases respectively, with 5 bases between them. The CDR3 is 13 residues long. In germline, CDR1 is MNHEY, CDR2 SMNVEV (reference sequence). CDR3 in DNA: TGTGCCAGCAGTTTATCGTCCACCTACGAGCAGTACTTC. Its translation is CASSLSSTYEQYF.

J is TRBJ2-3 and V is TRBV28; D gene ambiguous. CDR1 and CDR2 (germline): MDHEN, SYDVKM. Trimming removed 2 bases at V and 2 bases at J, with 5 bases between. The CDR3 runs 13 residues. This chain's CDR3 is CASSLANTDTQYF. CDR3 DNA: TGTGCCAGCAGTTTAGCGAACACAGATACGCAGTATTTT.

The chain couples TRBV19 to TRBJ2-5; unclear D gene. The CDR3 runs 14 residues. Germline loops: CDR1 LNHDA, CDR2 SQIVND (reference sequence). Trimming took 3 bases from V and 1 from J, leaving 9 bases between them. The CDR3 protein is CASSIAMRQETQYF. The CDR3 nucleotides are TGTGCCAGTAGTATTGCGATGCGCCAAGAGACCCAGTACTTC.

This rearrangement joins TRBV5-1 to TRBJ1-3; no firm D call. Deletions cut 9 bases from V and 4 bases from J, with 20 bases between. CDR1 SGHRS and CDR2 YFSETQ come from the germline V gene. The CDR3 length is 15 residues. The chain's CDR3 is CATLPPSPMGNTIYF. The CDR3 nucleotides read TGCGCCACCCTACCCCCCTCCCCGATGGGAAACACCATATATTTT.

Of note for this clone: The sample contains more than one DNA sequence encoding this CDR3. The chain links TRBV19 to TRBJ2-3; no clear D gene. This CDR3 comprises 12 residues. Trimming took 2 bases from V and 6 from J, leaving 6 bases between them. Looked up from germline, CDR1 is LNHDA and CDR2 is SQIVND (reference sequence). CDR3 nucleotides: TGTGCCAGTAGTATATCTCCTGATACGCAGTATTTT. This codes for CASSISPDTQYF.

The chain combines TRBV6-6 with TRBJ1-5; D not certain. CDR3 length: 14 residues. The germline V and J ends were trimmed by 2 bases and 6 bases, with 11 bases remaining between them. CDR1 is MNHNY, CDR2 SVGAGI, per germline (reference sequence). As DNA, the CDR3 is TGTGCCAGCAGTTACGACGAATTCTCTCAGCCCCAGCATTTT. The encoded protein is CASSYDEFSQPQHF.

The gene calls are TRBV2 and TRBJ2-7, with D perhaps matching TRBD2 (6 bases). Germline assignment: CDR1 SNHLY and CDR2 FYNNEI. The CDR3 has 15 residues. Trimming took off 8 bases at V and 2 bases at J, with 19 bases between the two ends. CDR3 loop: CASRLNGSPTYEQYF. Here the CDR3 DNA reads TGTGCCAGCCGACTCAACGGGAGCCCAACCTACGAGCAGTACTTC.